Following are 22 T cell receptor beta chains from one sample sequenced in a study of blood T cells in healthy people across ages. Sample-barcoded 5' priming and a J-beta primer mix drove a second PCR of roughly 6 to 12 cycles. From the 5' RACE reads, TCRdb called clonotypes with MiXCR, one entry per CDR3 protein. The repertoire holds 850,000 to 950,000 distinct CDR3 sequences, with 29% as singletons. Input material: blood. These receptors came from an elderly woman in good health.

About this clonotype: The junction departs from the called germline gene at one end, perhaps through a read error. As DNA, the CDR3 is TGTGCCAGCAGCTTAGTCGGCAGCCCCACGAACACCGGGGAGCGGTTTTTT. As protein: CASSLVGSPTNTGERFF. The J gene is TRBJ2-2, the V gene TRBV7-2, with a tentative D call TRBD2 (5 bases). CDR1 and CDR2 from the germline V gene are SGHTA and FQGNSA. This CDR3 comprises 17 residues.

This clonotype came up many times. V is TRBV6-2 or TRBV6-3 and J is TRBJ1-5, with D maybe TRBD1 (5 bases). V was shortened by 5 bases and J by 2 bases, with 13 bases between the two germline ends. Per the germline V gene, CDR1 is MNHEY and CDR2 is SVGEGT. The CDR3 is 15 amino acids. The CDR3 reads CASSPGLSGNQPQHF. The CDR3, as DNA: TGTGCCAGCAGTCCAGGGTTATCGGGCAATCAGCCCCAGCATTTT.

This clonotype appeared many times. This rearrangement joins TRBV2 to TRBJ2-1; 12 positions match TRBD2. The length of the CDR3 is 15 residues. Germline V gene lookup returns CDR1 SNHLY and CDR2 FYNNEI. The trim removed 6 bases at V and 6 bases at J, leaving 6 bases unmatched. The CDR3 bases are TGTGCCAGCAGATCCGGGACTAGCGGGCTCAATGAGCAGTTCTTC. Amino acids: CASRSGTSGLNEQFF.

In regard to this clonotype: A much more abundant neighbour one base away suggests this may be a read error. The chain has TRBV6-2 or TRBV6-3 and TRBJ2-1, with D perhaps TRBD1 (6 bases). The CDR3 has 16 amino acids. Germline V lookup: CDR1 MNHEY, CDR2 SVGEGT. V shed 2 bases and J shed 3 bases, with 14 bases lying between them. CDR3 nucleotide sequence: TGTGCCAGCAGTTACCCCCGGGACACCAGCTACAATGAGCAGTTCTTC. Translating it yields CASSYPRDTSYNEQFF.

The chain couples TRBV4-1 to TRBJ2-3; 7 bases map to TRBD1. CDR1 and CDR2 (germline): MGHRA, YSYEKL. This CDR3 contains 17 residues. With 0 bases clipped from V and 3 bases from J, the junction kept 9 bases outside the gene matches. In DNA form, the CDR3 reads TGCGCCAGCAGCCAAGACCCTTACAGGGGTAGGACAGATACGCAGTATTTT. This sequence encodes CASSQDPYRGRTDTQYF.

The chain joins TRBV27 to TRBJ1-2; D not resolved. The V gene lost 2 bases and the J gene lost 2 bases, with 6 bases spanning the gap. There are 13 residues in the CDR3. Germline V gives CDR1 MNHEY, CDR2 SMNVEV (reference sequence). The CDR3 loop is CASSLSWNYGYTF. CDR3 sequence (DNA): TGTGCCAGCAGTTTAAGCTGGAACTATGGCTACACCTTC.

This clonotype came up once. A much larger clone sits a single nucleotide away, making a read error possible. The chain employs TRBV7-2 and TRBJ2-1, with a weak D call TRBD1 (6 bases). Germline CDR1 is SGHTA and CDR2 is FQGNSA. V lost 1 base, J lost 13 bases, and 8 bases lay in between. CDR3 length: 11 residues. The DNA for the CDR3 is TGTGCCAGCAGCTTAGGTGGGGGCCAGTTCTTC. Its translation is CASSLGGGQFF.

This clonotype appeared many times. This chain connects TRBV7-2 to TRBJ2-1; 12 bases are a match to TRBD1. This CDR3 is built from 15 residues. J gave up 10 bases and V 6 bases, and 10 bases lay outside the gene matches. Germline CDR1 and CDR2: SGHTA and FQGNSA. CDR3 residues: CASRTQGQGAQEQFF. The CDR3 DNA sequence: TGTGCCAGCAGAACTCAGGGACAGGGGGCACAGGAGCAGTTCTTC.

About this clonotype: This may arise from a read error, as a much more abundant clone is one base away. This chain links TRBV7-2 with TRBJ2-4; 8 nucleotides agree with TRBD2. V was clipped by 3 bases and J by 13 bases; unmatched bases: 14. The CDR3 totals 15 residues. Germline V gene data show CDR1 as SGHTA and CDR2 as FQGNSA. The CDR3 protein is CASSFSRGGSDEQYF. CDR3 nucleotides: TGTGCCAGCAGCTTTTCACGGGGGGGCTCGGATGAGCAGTACTTC.

Comments on this clonotype: A much larger clone lies one base from this, so it may be a read error. This chain uses TRBV20-1 with TRBJ1-4, with no clear D. The CDR3 loop spans 13 amino acids. Germline loops: CDR1 DFQATT, CDR2 SNEGSKA (reference sequence). The CDR3 spells CGAFQSTNEKLFF. For the CDR3, the DNA is TGCGGTGCTTTTCAGTCAACTAATGAAAAACTGTTTTTT.

The chain joins TRBV7-2 to TRBJ2-1; 11 bases map to TRBD2. CDR3 length: 12 amino acids. J gave up 15 bases and V 5 bases, and 6 bases lay outside the gene matches. Germline V gene data show CDR1 as SGHTA and CDR2 as FQGNSA. CDR3 bases: TGTGCCAGCAGCATTAGCGGGGGGGCCCGGTTCTTC. This gives the protein CASSISGGARFF.

Turning to this clonotype: A much larger clone differs from this one at a single base, so this may be a read error. The genes are TRBV10-3 and TRBJ2-3; TRBD2 might be the D (6 bases). Trimming removed 8 bases from V and 10 bases from J, with 13 bases in between. CDR3 length equals 11 residues. CDR1 and CDR2 (germline): ENHRY, SYGVKD. The CDR3 spells CAISECGAQYF. The CDR3 DNA reads TGTGCCATCTCCGAATGCGGGGCGCAGTATTTT.

The rearrangement uses TRBV30 and TRBJ1-1, with 7 bases identical to TRBD1. V lost 1 base and J lost 3; bases outside the gene matches: 8. Germline loops: CDR1 GTSNPN, CDR2 SVGIG (reference sequence). The CDR3 contains 15 residues. The CDR3 loop reads CAWSGPTTGDTEAFF. CDR3 nucleotide sequence: TGTGCCTGGAGTGGTCCCACTACAGGGGACACTGAAGCTTTCTTT.

This clonotype has only a few counts. The chain is built from TRBV20-1 and TRBJ2-2, with a weak D call TRBD1 (8 bases). The germline V and J ends were trimmed by 2 bases and 3 bases, with 13 bases remaining between them. The CDR3 is 15 residues long. The germline gives CDR1 DFQATT, CDR2 SNEGSKA (reference sequence). CDR3 sequence: CSARTGGADTGELFF. Written as DNA, the CDR3 is TGCAGTGCTAGAACAGGGGGGGCGGACACCGGGGAGCTGTTTTTT.

This clonotype was counted ten times or more. The chain couples TRBV7-2 to TRBJ2-5, with D uncertain. The V end was cut by 1 base, the J end by 6 bases, with 6 bases between. There are 12 residues in the CDR3. Germline V gene sequence: CDR1 SGHTA, CDR2 FQGNSA. The CDR3 coding sequence is TGTGCCAGCAGCTTAGTTTTGCAGACCCAGTACTTC. The encoded protein is CASSLVLQTQYF.

This clonotype was seen at least ten times. This chain connects TRBV10-3 to TRBJ2-1; 10 bases agree with TRBD1. The V and J ends lost 7 bases and 5 bases, in that order; junction bases with no gene match: 11. The CDR3 contains 16 residues. The V gene's germline CDR1 is ENHRY and CDR2 SYGVKD. CDR3: CAINSGQGTSNNEQFF. CDR3 sequence (DNA): TGTGCCATCAACTCGGGACAGGGGACATCCAACAATGAGCAGTTCTTC.

The chain carries TRBV7-9 and TRBJ1-1, with D possibly being TRBD1 (5 bases). This CDR3 is 13 amino acids long. Trimming removed 3 bases at V and 6 bases at J, with 11 bases between. Germline V gene data show CDR1 as SEHNR and CDR2 as FQNEAQ (reference sequence). This chain's CDR3 is CASSLEVGAEAFF. Written as DNA, the CDR3 is TGTGCCAGCAGCTTGGAAGTGGGGGCTGAAGCTTTCTTT.

V usage is TRBV4-3 and J usage is TRBJ1-1; D gene ambiguous. V lost 0 bases and J 1 base, leaving 9 bases between the germline ends. Germline CDR1 and CDR2: LGHNA and YSLEER. There are 15 residues in the CDR3. The CDR3: CASSQELGRNTEAFF. The CDR3 DNA is TGCGCCAGCAGCCAAGAACTGGGCCGGAACACTGAAGCTTTCTTT.

This clonotype was seen repeatedly, ten times or more. V usage is TRBV6-2 or TRBV6-3 and J usage is TRBJ1-1; TRBD1 is a possible D gene (5 bases). The CDR3 has 14 amino acids. CDR1 MNHEY and CDR2 SVGEGT come from the germline V gene. Deletions cut 0 bases from V and 1 base from J, with 6 bases between. The CDR3 DNA follows: TGTGCCAGCAGTTACTCGGGGGGGAACACTGAAGCTTTCTTT. Translation: CASSYSGGNTEAFF.

This clonotype was counted many times. CDR3 sequence reads: CASSPSQANEQFF. The CDR3 nucleotides are TGTGCCAGCAGCCCTTCGCAGGCAAATGAGCAGTTCTTC. The chain recombines TRBV7-2 with TRBJ2-1; D call uncertain. Germline V gene lookup returns CDR1 SGHTA and CDR2 FQGNSA. The CDR3 spans 13 residues. The V and J ends lost 5 bases and 7 bases respectively, with 12 bases between them. Using reference TRBV7-2 and TRBJ2-1 for the parts outside the CDR3, the full variable domain is GAGVSQSPSNKVTEKGKDVELRCDPISGHTALYWYRQSLGQGLEFLIYFQGNSAPDKSGLPSDRFSAERTGGSVSTLTIQRTQQEDSAVYLCASSPSQANEQFFGPGTRLTVL.

With regard to this clonotype: This clone may be a read error of a much larger clone one base away. V is TRBV12-3 or TRBV12-4 and J is TRBJ2-7; unclear D gene. This CDR3 region has 11 residues. Deletions cut 7 bases from V and 7 bases from J, with 11 bases between. CDR3 in amino acids: CASTIGSEQYF. The CDR3 nucleotides read TGTGCCAGCACCATCGGTAGTGAGCAGTACTTC.

This clonotype was counted ten times or more. The CDR3 DNA is TGTGCCACCAGTGCGTGGGCCTCTGGGGCCAACGTCCTGACTTTC. Translating it yields CATSAWASGANVLTF. This chain links TRBV24-1 with TRBJ2-6; D gene uncertain. Germline V gene sequence: CDR1 KGHDR, CDR2 SFDVKD. The CDR3 loop spans 15 amino acids. V dropped 5 bases and J dropped 0 bases, with 7 bases sitting between them.